Below, one TCR beta chain is given with its context. The antigen remains undetermined. In TCRdb, the RT-PCR reads were re-called with MiXCR into one record per CDR3 protein. The data hold about 650,000 distinct CDR3 sequences, with around 13% observed a single time. This sample stems from a study of response to subunit inactivated influenza vaccine. Whole-study findings and limits: T cells newly recruited by each seasonal influenza vaccination are few, the authors suggested.

The CDR3 contains 13 residues. Per germline, CDR1 ENHRY and CDR2 SYGVKD. V lost 11 bases, J lost 2 bases, and 14 bases lay in between. The sequence derives from a man over 45 who received an inactivated influenza vaccine. The chain has TRBV10-3 and TRBJ2-3, with a tentative D call TRBD1 (5 bases). The sequencing here drew on PBMCs from blood, taken 14 to 15 days before vaccination. The CDR3 here is CALQGKVTDTQYF. CDR3 bases: TGTGCCTTGCAGGGCAAGGTCACAGATACGCAGTATTTT.